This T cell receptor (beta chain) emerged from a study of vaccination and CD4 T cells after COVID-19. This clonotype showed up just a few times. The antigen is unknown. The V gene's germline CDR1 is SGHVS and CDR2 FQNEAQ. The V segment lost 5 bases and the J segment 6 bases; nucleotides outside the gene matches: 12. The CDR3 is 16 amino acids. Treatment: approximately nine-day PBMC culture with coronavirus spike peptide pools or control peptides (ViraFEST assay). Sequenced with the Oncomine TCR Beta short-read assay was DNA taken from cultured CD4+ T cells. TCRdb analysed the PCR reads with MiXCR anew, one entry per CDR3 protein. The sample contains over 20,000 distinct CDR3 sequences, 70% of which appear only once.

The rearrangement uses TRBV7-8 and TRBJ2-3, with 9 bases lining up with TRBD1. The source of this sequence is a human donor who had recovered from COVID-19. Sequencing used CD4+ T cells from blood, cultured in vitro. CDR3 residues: CASSQAGTGFTDTQYF. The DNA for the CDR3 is TGTGCCAGCAGCCAAGCCGGGACAGGGTTCACGGATACGCAGTATTTT.